This T cell receptor beta chain was sequenced in a study of beta chain features in type 1 diabetes. Sequencing targeted expressed TCRB transcripts, as all isolated RNA had been reverse transcribed. Sequenced by immunoSEQ multiplex PCR; TCRdb stores in-frame clones only, minus some. Among about 660,000 clones listed, over 12% were seen once. Study-wide findings and caveats: Patients with Type 1 diabetes showed moderately but significantly shorter TCRB CDR3s in all four CD4+ subsets.

The germline gives CDR1 MGHRA, CDR2 YSYEKL. CDR3 size: 18 residues. V lost 0 bases to trimming and J lost 0 bases, with 17 bases between them. This clone was observed a few times. Its antigen is currently unknown. Specimen: naive CD4+ T cells from blood. The V gene is TRBV4-1, the J gene TRBJ1-1, with TRBD1 as a possible D gene (6 bases). The source is a man aged 18 to 29 with type 1 diabetes. CDR3 sequence (DNA): TGCGCCAGCAGCCAAGATTCGTACACACAGGGATTGAACACTGAAGCTTTCTTT. It specifies CASSQDSYTQGLNTEAFF.